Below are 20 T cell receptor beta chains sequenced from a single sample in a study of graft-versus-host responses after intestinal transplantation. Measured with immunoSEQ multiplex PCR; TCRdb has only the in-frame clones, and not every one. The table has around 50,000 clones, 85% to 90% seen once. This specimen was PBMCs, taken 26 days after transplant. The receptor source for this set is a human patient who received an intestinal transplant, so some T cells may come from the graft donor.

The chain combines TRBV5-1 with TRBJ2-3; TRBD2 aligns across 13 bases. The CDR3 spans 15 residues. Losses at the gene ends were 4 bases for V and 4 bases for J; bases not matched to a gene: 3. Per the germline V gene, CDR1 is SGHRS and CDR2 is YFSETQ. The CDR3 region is CASSRTSGSADTQYF. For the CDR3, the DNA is TGCGCCAGCAGCCGGACTAGCGGGAGTGCAGATACGCAGTATTTT.

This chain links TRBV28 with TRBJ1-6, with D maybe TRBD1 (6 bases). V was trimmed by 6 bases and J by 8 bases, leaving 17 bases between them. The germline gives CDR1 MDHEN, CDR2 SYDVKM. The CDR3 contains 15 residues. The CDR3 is CASSSPGGAYSPLHF. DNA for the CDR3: TGTGCCAGCAGCTCGCCGGGGGGCGCCTATTCACCCCTCCACTTT.

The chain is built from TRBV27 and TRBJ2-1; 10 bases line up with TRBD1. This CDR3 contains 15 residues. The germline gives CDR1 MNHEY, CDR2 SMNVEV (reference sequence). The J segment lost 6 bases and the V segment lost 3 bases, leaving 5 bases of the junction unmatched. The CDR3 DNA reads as TGTGCCAGCAGTTTTTTCGGACAGGGGGTCAATGAGCAGTTCTTC. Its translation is CASSFFGQGVNEQFF.

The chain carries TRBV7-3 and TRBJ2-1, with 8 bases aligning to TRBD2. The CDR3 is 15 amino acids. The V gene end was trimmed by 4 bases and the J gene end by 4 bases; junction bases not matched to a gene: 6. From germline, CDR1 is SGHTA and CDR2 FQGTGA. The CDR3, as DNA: TGTGCCAGCAGCTGGGCGGGGGGTCGTTACAATGAGCAGTTCTTC. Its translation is CASSWAGGRYNEQFF.

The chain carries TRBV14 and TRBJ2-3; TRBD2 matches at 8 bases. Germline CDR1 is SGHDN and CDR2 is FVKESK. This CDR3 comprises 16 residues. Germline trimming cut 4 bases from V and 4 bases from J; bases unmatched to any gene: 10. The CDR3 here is CASSLGRGRHPDTQYF. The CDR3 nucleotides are TGTGCCAGCAGCCTCGGGAGGGGGAGGCATCCAGATACGCAGTATTTT.

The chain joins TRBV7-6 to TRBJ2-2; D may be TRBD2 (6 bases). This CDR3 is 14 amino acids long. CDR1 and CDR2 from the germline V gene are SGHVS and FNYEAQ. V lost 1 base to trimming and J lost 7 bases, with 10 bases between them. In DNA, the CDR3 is TGTGCCAGCAGCTTAGTGGGGGAGGACGGGGAGCTGTTTTTT. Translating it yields CASSLVGEDGELFF.

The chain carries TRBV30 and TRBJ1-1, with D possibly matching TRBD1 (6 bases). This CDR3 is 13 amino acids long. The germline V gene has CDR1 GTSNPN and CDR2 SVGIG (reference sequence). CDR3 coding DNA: TGTGCTTTGAAGACAGGAATGAACACTGAAGCTTTCTTT. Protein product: CALKTGMNTEAFF.

CDR3 in amino acids: CASSEVFAGLAGDVSNEQFF. CDR3 nucleotide sequence: TGTGCCAGCAGTGAAGTTTTTGCGGGACTAGCGGGAGACGTGTCTAATGAGCAGTTCTTC. The chain links TRBV2 to TRBJ2-1; TRBD2 aligns across 14 bases. Germline V gene lookup returns CDR1 SNHLY and CDR2 FYNNEI. Trimming at V came to 1 base and at J to 7 bases, leaving 15 bases not matched to a gene. CDR3 size: 20 residues.

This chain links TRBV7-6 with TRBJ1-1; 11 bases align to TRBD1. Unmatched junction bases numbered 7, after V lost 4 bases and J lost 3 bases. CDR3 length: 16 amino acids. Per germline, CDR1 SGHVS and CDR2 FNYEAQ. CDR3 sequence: CASSSRTGGLDTEAFF. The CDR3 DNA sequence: TGTGCCAGCAGCTCTCGGACAGGGGGCTTGGACACTGAAGCTTTCTTT.

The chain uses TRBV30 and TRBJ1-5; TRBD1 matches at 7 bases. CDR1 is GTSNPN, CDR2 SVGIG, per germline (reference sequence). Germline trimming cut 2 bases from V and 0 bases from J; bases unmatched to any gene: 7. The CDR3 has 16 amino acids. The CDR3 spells CAWSSVAGGSNQPQHF. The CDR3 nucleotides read TGTGCCTGGAGTTCTGTGGCAGGGGGTAGCAATCAGCCCCAGCATTTT.

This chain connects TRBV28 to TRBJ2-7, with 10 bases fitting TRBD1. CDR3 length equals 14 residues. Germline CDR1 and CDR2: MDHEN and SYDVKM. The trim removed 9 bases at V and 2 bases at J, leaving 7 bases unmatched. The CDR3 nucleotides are TGTGCCAGTTCCGCCGGGACAGGGGCCTACGAGCAGTACTTC. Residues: CASSAGTGAYEQYF.

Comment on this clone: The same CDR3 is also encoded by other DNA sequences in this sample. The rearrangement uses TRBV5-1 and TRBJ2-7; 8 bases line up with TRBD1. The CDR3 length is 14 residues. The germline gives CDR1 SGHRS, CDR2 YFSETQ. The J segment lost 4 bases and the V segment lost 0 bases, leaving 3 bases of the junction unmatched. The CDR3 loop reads CASSLGTGPYEQYF. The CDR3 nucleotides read TGCGCCAGCAGCTTGGGGACAGGGCCTTACGAGCAGTACTTC.

CDR3 DNA sequence: TGTGCCAGCAGACCTACAGGAAATGCCCAAGAGACCCAGTACTTC. Its protein is CASRPTGNAQETQYF. The rearrangement joins TRBV6-5 to TRBJ2-5, with D perhaps matching TRBD1 (5 bases). Germline CDR1 reads MNHEY; CDR2 reads SVGAGI. Trimming stripped 6 bases from V and 1 base from J, with 15 bases between. The CDR3 has 15 residues.

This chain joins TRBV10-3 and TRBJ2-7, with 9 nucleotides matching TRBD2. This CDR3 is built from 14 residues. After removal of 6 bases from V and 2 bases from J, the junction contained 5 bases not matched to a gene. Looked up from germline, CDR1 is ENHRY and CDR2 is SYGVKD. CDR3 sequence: CAIRSGGPTYEQYV. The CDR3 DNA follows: TGTGCCATCAGGAGCGGGGGGCCGACCTACGAGCAGTACGTC.

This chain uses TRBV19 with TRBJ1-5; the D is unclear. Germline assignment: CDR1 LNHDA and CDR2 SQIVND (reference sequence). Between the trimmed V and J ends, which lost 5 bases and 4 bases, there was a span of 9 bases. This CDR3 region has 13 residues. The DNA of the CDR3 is TGTGCCAGTAGTGTTGCGGGGAATCAGCCCCAGCATTTT. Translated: CASSVAGNQPQHF.

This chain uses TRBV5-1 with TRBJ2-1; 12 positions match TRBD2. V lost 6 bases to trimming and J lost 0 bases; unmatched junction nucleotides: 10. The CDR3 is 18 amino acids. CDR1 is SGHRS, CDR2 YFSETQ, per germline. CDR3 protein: CASTRLAGAQGSYNEQFF. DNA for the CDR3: TGCGCCAGCACCAGACTAGCGGGGGCCCAGGGCTCCTACAATGAGCAGTTCTTC.

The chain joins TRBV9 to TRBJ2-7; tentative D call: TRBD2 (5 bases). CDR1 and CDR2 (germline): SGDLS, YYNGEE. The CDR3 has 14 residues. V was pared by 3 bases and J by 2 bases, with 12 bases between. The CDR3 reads CASSAGGPTYEQYF. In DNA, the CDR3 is TGTGCCAGCAGCGCCGGAGGACCTACCTACGAGCAGTACTTC.

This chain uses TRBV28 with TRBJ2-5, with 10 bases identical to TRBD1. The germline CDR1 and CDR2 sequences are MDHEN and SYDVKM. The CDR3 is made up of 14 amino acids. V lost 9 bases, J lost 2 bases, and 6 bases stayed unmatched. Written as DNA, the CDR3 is TGTGCCAGTACCGGGACAGGGGAGCAAGAGACCCAGTACTTC. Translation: CASTGTGEQETQYF.

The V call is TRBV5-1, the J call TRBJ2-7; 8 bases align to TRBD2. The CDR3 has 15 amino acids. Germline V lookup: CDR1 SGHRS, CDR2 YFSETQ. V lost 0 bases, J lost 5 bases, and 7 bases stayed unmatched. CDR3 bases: TGCGCCAGCAGCTTGGGTGCGGGGGGCGGCGACGAGCAGTACGTC. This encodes CASSLGAGGGDEQYV.

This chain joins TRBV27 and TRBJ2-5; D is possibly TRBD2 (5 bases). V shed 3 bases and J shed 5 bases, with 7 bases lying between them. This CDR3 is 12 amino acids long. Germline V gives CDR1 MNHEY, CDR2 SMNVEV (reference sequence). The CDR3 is CASSFPGETQYF. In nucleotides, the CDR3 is TGTGCCAGCAGTTTCCCGGGGGAGACCCAGTACTTC.